This T cell receptor beta chain was captured by sequencing in a study of blood T cell repertoires in COVID-19. Study summary: From the United States, Italy and Spain came samples of acute and convalescent COVID-19. Sources were T cells, B-cell-depleted T cells, or PBMCs; the material itself was cDNA or gDNA.

The authors' processing: Amplification from reference gene primers served as the basis for estimated nucleated cell counts. TCRdb's table, derived via immunoSEQ multiplex PCR, lists solely in-frame clones and lacks some. V and J calls and clone size are as listed in that table; D and trimming were resolved from the DNA. The table has 330,000 or so clones, approximately 86% seen once. The CDR3 has 19 amino acids. V lost 0 bases to trimming and J lost 2 bases; unmatched junction nucleotides: 10. Germline CDR1 is MNHNS and CDR2 is SASEGT. The TCR comes from a man aged 30-40 years with COVID-19, enrolled during active disease. The sample was peripheral blood. The chain uses TRBV6-1 and TRBJ2-3, with 11 bases identical to TRBD2. CDR3 loop: CASSEARVLAGGVTDTQYF. The CDR3 nucleotides are TGTGCCAGCAGTGAAGCTCGGGTTTTAGCGGGGGGGGTCACAGATACGCAGTATTTT.